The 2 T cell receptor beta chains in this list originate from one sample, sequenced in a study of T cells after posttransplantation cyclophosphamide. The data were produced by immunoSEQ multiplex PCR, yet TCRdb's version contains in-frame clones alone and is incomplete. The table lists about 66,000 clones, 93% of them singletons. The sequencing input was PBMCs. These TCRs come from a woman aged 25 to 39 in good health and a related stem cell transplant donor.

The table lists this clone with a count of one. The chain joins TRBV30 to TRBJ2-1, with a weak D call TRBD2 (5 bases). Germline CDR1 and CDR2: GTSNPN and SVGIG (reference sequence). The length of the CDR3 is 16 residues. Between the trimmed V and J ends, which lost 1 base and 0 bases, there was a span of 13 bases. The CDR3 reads CAWSGGGLSSYNEQFF. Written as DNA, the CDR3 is TGTGCCTGGAGTGGAGGCGGGTTAAGCTCCTACAATGAGCAGTTCTTC.

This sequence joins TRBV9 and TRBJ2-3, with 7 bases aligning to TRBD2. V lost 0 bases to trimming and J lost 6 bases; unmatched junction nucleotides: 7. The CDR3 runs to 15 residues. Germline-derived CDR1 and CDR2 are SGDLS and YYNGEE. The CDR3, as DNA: TGTGCCAGCAGCGTAGGGACTATCGGGGGGGATACGCAGTATTTT. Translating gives CASSVGTIGGDTQYF.